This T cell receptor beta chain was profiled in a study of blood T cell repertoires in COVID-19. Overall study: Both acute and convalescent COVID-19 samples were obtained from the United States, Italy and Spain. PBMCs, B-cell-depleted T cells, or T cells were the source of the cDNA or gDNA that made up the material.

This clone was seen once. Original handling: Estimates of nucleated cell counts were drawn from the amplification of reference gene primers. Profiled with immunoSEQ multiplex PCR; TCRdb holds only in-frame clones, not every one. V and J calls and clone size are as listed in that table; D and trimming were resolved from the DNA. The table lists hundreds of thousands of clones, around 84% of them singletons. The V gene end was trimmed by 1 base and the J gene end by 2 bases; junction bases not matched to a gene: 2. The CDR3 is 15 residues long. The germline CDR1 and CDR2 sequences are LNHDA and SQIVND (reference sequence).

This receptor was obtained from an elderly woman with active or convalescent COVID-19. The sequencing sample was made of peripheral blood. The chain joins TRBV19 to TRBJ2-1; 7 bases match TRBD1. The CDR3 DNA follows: TGTGCCAGTAGTATAGTAGGGACAGCCTACAATGAGCAGTTCTTC. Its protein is CASSIVGTAYNEQFF.